The rows below give T cell receptor beta chains drawn from one sample of a study of T cells in Graves' hyperthyroidism and ophthalmopathy. MiXCR was run by TCRdb on the multiplex PCR reads, yielding one entry per CDR3 protein. The sample contains 350,000 to 400,000 distinct CDR3 sequences, approximately 15% of which appear only once. The sequenced material came from blood. The source of these receptors is a woman aged 25 to 45 with Graves' hyperthyroidism. Each CDR3 is given with its conserved first and last residue. The order of the fields is CDR3 length, clone size, J gene, V gene, D gene, CDR3 protein, CDR3 DNA. D genes are given only for firm matches. Some rows mark clone size as missing; the rest say once, few, many or name a class of expanded clone.

len: 17; abundance: NA; j_gene: TRBJ2-1; v_gene: TRBV3-1; d_gene: TRBD2; CDR3aa: CASSILGGGSSYNEQFF; CDR3nt: TGTGCCAGCAGCATCCTAGGTGGCGGGAGCTCCTACAATGAGCAGTTCTTC
len: 16; abundance: many; j_gene: TRBJ2-1; v_gene: TRBV12-3/TRBV12-4; d_gene: NA; CDR3aa: CASSLQPRSSYNEQFF; CDR3nt: TGTGCCAGCAGCCTACAACCTAGAAGCTCCTACAATGAGCAGTTCTTC
len: 15; abundance: few; j_gene: TRBJ2-1; v_gene: TRBV4-1; d_gene: TRBD1; CDR3aa: CASSQDNRGLNEQFF; CDR3nt: TGCGCCAGCAGCCAAGATAACAGGGGGCTTAATGAGCAGTTCTTC
len: 12; abundance: few; j_gene: TRBJ1-6; v_gene: TRBV7-2; d_gene: NA; CDR3aa: CASSYSNSPFHF; CDR3nt: TGTGCCAGCAGCTACTCTAATTCACCCTTCCACTTT
len: 15; abundance: many; j_gene: TRBJ1-1; v_gene: TRBV27; d_gene: TRBD1; CDR3aa: CASSSPQDRTKGAFF; CDR3nt: TGTGCCAGCAGTTCACCCCAGGACAGGACCAAGGGAGCTTTCTTT
len: 15; abundance: few; j_gene: TRBJ2-5; v_gene: TRBV25-1; d_gene: TRBD1; CDR3aa: CASSELQGARETQYF; CDR3nt: TGTGCCAGCAGTGAACTACAGGGGGCCCGAGAGACCCAGTACTTC
len: 11; abundance: NA; j_gene: TRBJ2-5; v_gene: TRBV3-1; d_gene: NA; CDR3aa: CASADRLGQYF; CDR3nt: TGTGCCAGCGCCGACAGGTTGGGCCAGTACTTC
len: 19; abundance: many; j_gene: TRBJ2-1; v_gene: TRBV24-1; d_gene: NA; CDR3aa: CATSDLQRPNRGRNNEQFF; CDR3nt: TGTGCCACCAGTGATTTGCAGCGTCCCAATAGGGGCAGGAACAATGAGCAGTTCTTC
len: 15; abundance: many; j_gene: TRBJ1-5; v_gene: TRBV28; d_gene: TRBD1; CDR3aa: CASSLGWDRGQPQHF; CDR3nt: TGTGCCAGCAGTTTAGGGTGGGACAGGGGTCAGCCCCAGCATTTT
len: 17; abundance: NA; j_gene: TRBJ1-3; v_gene: TRBV6-1; d_gene: TRBD1; CDR3aa: CASILVPGQGSGNTIYF; CDR3nt: TGTGCCAGCATACTAGTCCCGGGACAGGGCTCTGGAAACACCATATATTTT
len: 16; abundance: few; j_gene: TRBJ2-7; v_gene: TRBV18; d_gene: TRBD2; CDR3aa: CASSPQLAGAAYEQYF; CDR3nt: TGTGCCAGCTCACCCCAACTAGCGGGAGCAGCCTACGAGCAGTACTTC
len: 13; abundance: few; j_gene: TRBJ1-2; v_gene: TRBV20-1; d_gene: TRBD1; CDR3aa: CSATDDRGLGYTF; CDR3nt: TGCAGTGCTACAGATGACAGGGGGCTCGGCTACACCTTC
len: 16; abundance: few; j_gene: TRBJ2-2; v_gene: TRBV9; d_gene: NA; CDR3aa: CASSRTGETNTGELFF; CDR3nt: TGTGCCAGCAGCCGCACAGGTGAGACGAACACCGGGGAGCTGTTTTTT